This entry is about one T cell receptor (beta chain). CDR1 LGHNA and CDR2 YNFKEQ come from the germline V gene. The CDR3 has 15 residues. The V gene end was trimmed by 4 bases and the J gene end by 1 base; junction bases not matched to a gene: 3. Source study methods: Estimated nucleated cell counts came from reference gene primer amplification. Libraries were prepared by immunoSEQ multiplex PCR; TCRdb keeps only in-frame clonotypes and omits some of them. V, J and clone size are taken as reported in that table, and D and trimming were inferred from the DNA itself. This table has roughly 250,000 clones, just under 85% appearing once. The data derive from a study of blood T cell repertoires in COVID-19. Background on the study: Sample material is recorded as cDNA or gDNA derived from T cells, B-cell-depleted T cells, or PBMCs.

The chain joins TRBV4-2 to TRBJ1-1; 10 positions agree with TRBD1. Sequenced sample: peripheral blood. This clonotype was obtained from a woman aged 55-70 years with active or convalescent COVID-19. CDR3 sequence: CASSRRQGANTEAFF. CDR3 nucleotide sequence: TGTGCCAGCAGCCGGAGACAGGGGGCGAACACTGAAGCTTTCTTT.